A selection of T cell receptor beta chains follows, all from one sample in a study of T cell responses to AZD1222 COVID-19 vaccine. The table came from immunoSEQ multiplex PCR; TCRdb's copy has only in-frame clones and leaves some out. The table includes tens of thousands of clones, approximately 89% detected once. The sample here was peripheral blood, taken on day 0 of AZD1222 vaccination. These receptors were collected from an adult in good health. Each CDR3 is given with its conserved first and last residue. The D gene is left open where the match is weak. Clone size appears in some rows only: once, few, many, or a class for an expanded clone.

TRBV25-1	TRBJ1-6	15	.	.	CASSESGTGNSPLHF	TGTGCCAGCAGTGAATCGGGGACTGGGAATTCACCCCTCCACTTT
TRBV7-9	TRBJ2-7	15	.	.	CASSLAGLASVEQYF	TGTGCCAGCAGCTTAGCCGGGCTAGCCTCAGTCGAGCAGTACTTC
TRBV18	TRBJ2-5	13	.	TRBD2	CASSNHGGETQYF	TGTGCCAGCTCGAACCACGGGGGGGAGACCCAGTACTTC
TRBV15	TRBJ2-7	14	.	TRBD1	CATSRDRGSYEQYF	TGTGCCACCAGCAGGGACAGGGGGTCTTACGAGCAGTACTTC
TRBV2	TRBJ2-3	15	.	TRBD2	CASSSGGPSTDTQYF	TGTGCCAGCAGTTCGGGAGGGCCGAGCACAGATACGCAGTATTTT
TRBV13	TRBJ2-1	17	.	TRBD2	CASSSLRRTSGVYEQFF	TGTGCCAGCAGCTCCCTTAGACGGACTAGCGGGGTCTATGAGCAGTTCTTC
TRBV21-1	TRBJ1-2	10	.	.	CASSKGGDPF	TGTGCCAGCAGCAAAGGTGGGGATCCCTTC
TRBV5-1	TRBJ2-5	16	.	TRBD1	CASSLYGQGAGETQYF	TGCGCCAGCAGCCTATACGGACAGGGTGCGGGCGAGACCCAGTACTTC
TRBV6-5	TRBJ2-5	13	.	.	CASRSGNQETQYF	TGTGCCAGCAGATCAGGGAACCAAGAGACCCAGTACTTC
TRBV7-2	TRBJ2-5	13	.	.	CASSLVGRETQYF	TGTGCCAGCAGCTTAGTGGGCAGAGAGACCCAGTACTTC
TRBV7-9	TRBJ2-5	15	.	.	CASSLRSGYQETQYF	TGTGCCAGCAGCTTACGGTCAGGGTACCAAGAGACCCAGTACTTC
TRBV28	TRBJ1-1	15	.	.	CASSLRGARGTEAFF	TGTGCCAGCAGTTTACGGGGGGCGAGGGGCACTGAAGCTTTCTTT
TRBV20-1	TRBJ2-1	15	once	.	CSASVSGSSYNEQFF	TGCAGTGCTAGTGTTAGCGGAAGCTCCTACAATGAGCAGTTCTTC
TRBV5-1	TRBJ2-5	14	.	TRBD2	CASREAGAQETQYF	TGCGCCAGCCGTGAAGCGGGGGCACAAGAGACCCAGTACTTC
TRBV18	TRBJ1-1	16	few	TRBD1	CASSRTAQGAQTEAFF	TGTGCCAGCTCACGGACTGCTCAGGGGGCGCAAACTGAAGCTTTCTTT
TRBV4-3	TRBJ1-3	15	.	.	CASSQDLLTRNTIYF	TGCGCCAGCAGCCAAGATCTCCTTACTAGAAACACCATATATTTT
TRBV7-9	TRBJ2-1	15	.	TRBD2	CASSFSGIVYNEQFF	TGTGCCAGCAGCTTTAGCGGGATAGTATACAATGAGCAGTTCTTC
TRBV6-5	TRBJ1-6	14	.	.	CASSYGQYNSPLHF	TGTGCCAGCAGTTACGGACAGTATAATTCACCCCTCCACTTT
TRBV19	TRBJ2-4	15	.	.	CASSIETVPRDIQYF	TGTGCCAGTAGTATAGAGACGGTCCCACGGGACATTCAGTACTTC
TRBV12-3/TRBV12-4	TRBJ2-7	13	few	.	CASNKVGVREQYF	TGTGCCAGCAATAAGGTGGGGGTCAGGGAGCAGTACTTC
TRBV5-1	TRBJ2-7	15	.	TRBD2	CASSLGGRSSYEQYF	TGCGCCAGCAGCTTGGGCGGGAGGTCCTCTTACGAGCAGTACTTC
TRBV6-5	TRBJ1-2	15	.	.	CASSHPTPGGAGYTF	TGTGCCAGCAGCCACCCCACGCCGGGTGGGGCTGGCTACACCTTC
TRBV6-5	TRBJ1-4	15	.	.	CASRQGGGGGEKLFF	TGTGCCAGCAGACAAGGGGGGGGTGGAGGTGAAAAACTGTTTTTT
TRBV9	TRBJ1-4	15	once	.	CASSVGGSRGEKLFF	TGTGCCAGCAGCGTCGGGGGATCTCGAGGGGAAAAACTGTTTTTT
TRBV7-9	TRBJ1-2	14	few	.	CASSLDEANYGYTF	TGTGCCAGCAGCTTAGACGAAGCTAACTATGGCTACACCTTC
TRBV3-1/TRBV3-2	TRBJ1-3	15	.	.	CASSQGQTVGNTIYF	TGTGCCAGCAGCCAAGGTCAGACGGTGGGAAACACCATATATTTT
TRBV30	TRBJ1-6	14	.	.	CAWSQGAGNSPLHF	TGTGCCTGGTCCCAGGGCGCGGGGAATTCACCCCTCCACTTT
TRBV5-5	TRBJ1-1	12	.	.	CASSLARGEAFF	TGTGCCAGCAGCTTGGCAAGGGGTGAAGCTTTCTTT
TRBV7-2	TRBJ1-4	14	.	TRBD1	CASSVDRANEKLFF	TGTGCCAGCAGCGTGGACAGGGCTAATGAAAAACTGTTTTTT
TRBV27	TRBJ1-5	11	.	TRBD1	CASTPGGNQHF	TGTGCCAGCACCCCAGGGGGAAATCAGCATTTT
TRBV3-1/TRBV3-2	TRBJ2-7	16	.	.	CASSLKGDPPPHEQYF	TGTGCCAGCAGCCTTAAAGGAGACCCACCCCCCCACGAGCAGTACTTC
TRBV19	TRBJ1-3	17	once	.	CASSFRDTRGTGNTIYF	TGTGCCAGTAGTTTCCGGGACACCCGGGGGACGGGAAACACCATATATTTT
TRBV5-3	TRBJ1-3	18	.	.	CARSLAPLGTNSGNTIYF	TGTGCCAGAAGCTTGGCGCCGCTTGGGACAAACTCTGGAAACACCATATATTTT
TRBV12-5	TRBJ1-5	14	few	TRBD1	CASGLQGDNQPQHF	TGTGCTAGTGGTTTGCAGGGGGACAATCAGCCCCAGCATTTT
TRBV12-3/TRBV12-4	TRBJ1-6	13	once	.	CASTGTENSPLHF	TGTGCCAGCACAGGGACCGAGAATTCACCCCTCCACTTT
TRBV4-1	TRBJ1-5	16	once	TRBD1	CASSQDYTGGGQPQHF	TGCGCCAGCAGCCAAGATTACACAGGGGGTGGTCAGCCCCAGCATTTT
TRBV5-1	TRBJ1-2	13	.	.	CASSLGPSDGYTF	TGCGCCAGCAGCTTGGGACCATCCGATGGCTACACCTTC
TRBV2	TRBJ2-7	11	.	.	CASKFLLQSYF	TGTGCCAGCAAGTTCCTTCTCCAGTCGTACTTC
TRBV2	TRBJ1-5	12	.	.	CASSYFNQPQHF	TGTGCCAGCAGCTACTTCAATCAGCCCCAGCATTTT
TRBV6-2/TRBV6-3	TRBJ1-2	13	.	.	CASSYSRGAGYTF	TGTGCCAGCAGTTACTCGAGAGGGGCTGGCTACACCTTC